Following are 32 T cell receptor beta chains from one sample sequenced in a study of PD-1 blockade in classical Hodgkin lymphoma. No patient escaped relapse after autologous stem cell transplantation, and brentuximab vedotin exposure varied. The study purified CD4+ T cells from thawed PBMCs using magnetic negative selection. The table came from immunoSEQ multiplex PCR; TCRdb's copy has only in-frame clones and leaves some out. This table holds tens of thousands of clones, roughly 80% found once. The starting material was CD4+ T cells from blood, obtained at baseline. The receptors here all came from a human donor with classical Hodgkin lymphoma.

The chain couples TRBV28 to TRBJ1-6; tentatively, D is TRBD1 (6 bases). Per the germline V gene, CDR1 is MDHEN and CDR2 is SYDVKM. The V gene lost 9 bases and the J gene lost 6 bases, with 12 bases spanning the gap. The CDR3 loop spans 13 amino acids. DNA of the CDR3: TGTGCCAGTTACAGGGCCCTTAATTCACCCCTCCACTTT. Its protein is CASYRALNSPLHF.

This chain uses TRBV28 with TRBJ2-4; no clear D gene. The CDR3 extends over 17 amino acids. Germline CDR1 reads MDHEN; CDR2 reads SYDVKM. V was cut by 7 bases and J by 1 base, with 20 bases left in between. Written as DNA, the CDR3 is TGTGCCAGCATGTCCCACGGAACCCTTGGGGCCAAAAACATTCAGTACTTC. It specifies CASMSHGTLGAKNIQYF.

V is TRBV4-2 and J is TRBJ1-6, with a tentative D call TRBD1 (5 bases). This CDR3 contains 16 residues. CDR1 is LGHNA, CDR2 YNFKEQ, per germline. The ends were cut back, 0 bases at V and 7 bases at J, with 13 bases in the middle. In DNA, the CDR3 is TGTGCCAGCAGCCAAGATAGTGGGGCGCGGAATTCACCCCTCCACTTT. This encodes CASSQDSGARNSPLHF.

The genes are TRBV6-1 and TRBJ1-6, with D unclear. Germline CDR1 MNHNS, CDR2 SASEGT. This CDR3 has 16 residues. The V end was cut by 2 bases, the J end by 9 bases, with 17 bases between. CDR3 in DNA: TGTGCCAGCAGTGAATTGATGGCAGGCACCTTTTCACCCCTCCACTTT. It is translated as CASSELMAGTFSPLHF.

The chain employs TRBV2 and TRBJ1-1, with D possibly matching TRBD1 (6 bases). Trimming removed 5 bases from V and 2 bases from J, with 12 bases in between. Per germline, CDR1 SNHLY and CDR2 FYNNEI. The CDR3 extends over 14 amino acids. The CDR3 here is CASSSKGGNTEAFF. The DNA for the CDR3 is TGTGCCAGCAGTTCAAAAGGGGGAAACACTGAAGCTTTCTTT.

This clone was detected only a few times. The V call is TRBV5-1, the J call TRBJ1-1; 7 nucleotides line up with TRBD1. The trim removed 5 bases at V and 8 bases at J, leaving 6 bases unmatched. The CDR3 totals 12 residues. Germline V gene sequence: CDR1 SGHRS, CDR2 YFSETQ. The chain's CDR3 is CASRITQGEAFF. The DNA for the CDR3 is TGCGCCAGCAGGATAACACAGGGGGAAGCTTTCTTT.

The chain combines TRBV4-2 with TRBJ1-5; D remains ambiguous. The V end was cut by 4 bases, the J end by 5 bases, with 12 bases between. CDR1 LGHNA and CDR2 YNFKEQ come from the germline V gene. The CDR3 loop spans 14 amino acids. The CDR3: CASSPPGSHQPQHF. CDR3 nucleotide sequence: TGTGCCAGCAGCCCTCCCGGGTCACATCAGCCCCAGCATTTT.

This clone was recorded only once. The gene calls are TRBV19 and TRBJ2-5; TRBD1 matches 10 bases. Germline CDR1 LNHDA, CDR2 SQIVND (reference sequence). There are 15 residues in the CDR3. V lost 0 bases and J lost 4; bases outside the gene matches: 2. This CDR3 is CASSIDDRGRETQYF. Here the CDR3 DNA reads TGTGCCAGTAGTATAGATGACAGGGGGCGAGAGACCCAGTACTTC.

The CDR3 DNA sequence: TGTGCCAGTAGTATTCGGCCTCTGGCGGACGAGCAGTACTTC. Translated, it gives CASSIRPLADEQYF. This rearrangement joins TRBV19 to TRBJ2-7; the D is unclear. Looked up from germline, CDR1 is LNHDA and CDR2 is SQIVND (reference sequence). The V end lost 3 bases, the J end lost 5 bases, and 14 bases lay between the germline ends. The CDR3 length is 14 residues.

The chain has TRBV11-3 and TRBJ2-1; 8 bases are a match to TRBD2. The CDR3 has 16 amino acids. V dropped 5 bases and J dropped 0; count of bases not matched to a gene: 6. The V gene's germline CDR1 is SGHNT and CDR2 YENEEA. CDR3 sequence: CASSRERGSSYNEQFF. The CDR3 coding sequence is TGTGCCAGCAGCAGAGAGCGGGGGAGCTCCTACAATGAGCAGTTCTTC.

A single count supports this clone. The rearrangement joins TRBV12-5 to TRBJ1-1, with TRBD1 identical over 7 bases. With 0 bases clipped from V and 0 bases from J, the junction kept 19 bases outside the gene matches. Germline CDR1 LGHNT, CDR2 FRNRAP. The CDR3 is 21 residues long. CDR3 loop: CASGLVLSSFEGAVVNTEAFF. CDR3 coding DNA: TGTGCTAGTGGTTTGGTACTGAGTAGTTTTGAGGGGGCGGTCGTGAACACTGAAGCTTTCTTT.

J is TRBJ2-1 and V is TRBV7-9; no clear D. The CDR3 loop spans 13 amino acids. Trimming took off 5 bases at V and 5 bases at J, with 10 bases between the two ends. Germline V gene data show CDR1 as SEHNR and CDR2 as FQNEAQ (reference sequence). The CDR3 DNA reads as TGTGCCAGCAGCAGTGACACCGACAATGAGCAGTTCTTC. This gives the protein CASSSDTDNEQFF. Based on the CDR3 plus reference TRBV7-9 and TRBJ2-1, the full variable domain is DTGVSQNPRHKITKRGQNVTFRCDPISEHNRLYWYRQTLGQGPEFLTYFQNEAQLEKSRLLSDRFSAERPKGSFSTLEIQRTEQGDSAMYLCASSSDTDNEQFFGPGTRLTVL.

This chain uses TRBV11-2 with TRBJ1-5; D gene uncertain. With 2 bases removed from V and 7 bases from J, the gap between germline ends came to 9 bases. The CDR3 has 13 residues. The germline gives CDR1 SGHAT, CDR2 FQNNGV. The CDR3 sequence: CASSLNEVQPQHF. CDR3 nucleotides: TGTGCCAGCAGCTTAAATGAGGTACAGCCCCAGCATTTT.

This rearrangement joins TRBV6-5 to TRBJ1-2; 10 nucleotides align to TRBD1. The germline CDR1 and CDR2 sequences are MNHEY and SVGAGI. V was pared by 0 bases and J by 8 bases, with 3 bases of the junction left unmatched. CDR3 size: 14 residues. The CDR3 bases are TGTGCCAGCAGTTACTCGACAGGGGGCAGGGGCTACACCTTC. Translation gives CASSYSTGGRGYTF.

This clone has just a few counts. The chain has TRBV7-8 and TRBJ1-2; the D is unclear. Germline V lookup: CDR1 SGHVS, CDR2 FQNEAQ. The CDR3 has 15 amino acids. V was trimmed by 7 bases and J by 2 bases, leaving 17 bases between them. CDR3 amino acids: CASNDNIGVNYGYTF. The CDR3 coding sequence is TGTGCCAGCAACGATAACATCGGCGTGAACTATGGCTACACCTTC.

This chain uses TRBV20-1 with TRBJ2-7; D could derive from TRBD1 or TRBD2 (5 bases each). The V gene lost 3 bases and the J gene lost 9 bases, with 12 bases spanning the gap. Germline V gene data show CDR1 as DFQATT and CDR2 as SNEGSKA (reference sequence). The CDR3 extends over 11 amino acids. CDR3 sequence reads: CSASGGEGQYF. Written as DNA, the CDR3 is TGCAGTGCTAGTGGGGGTGAGGGGCAGTACTTC.

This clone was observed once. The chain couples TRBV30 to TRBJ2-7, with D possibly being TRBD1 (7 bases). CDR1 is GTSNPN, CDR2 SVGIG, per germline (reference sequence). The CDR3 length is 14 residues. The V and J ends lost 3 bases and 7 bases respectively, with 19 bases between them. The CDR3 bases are TGTGCCTGGAGAGAGGGGGCAGGGAGGAGAGAGCAGTACTTC. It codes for CAWREGAGRREQYF. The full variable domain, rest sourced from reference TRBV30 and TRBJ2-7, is SQTIHQWPATLVQPVGSPLSLECTVEGTSNPNLYWYRQAAGRGLQLLFYSVGIGQISSEVPQNLSASRPQDRQFILSSKKLLLSDSGFYLCAWREGAGRREQYFGPGTRLTVT.

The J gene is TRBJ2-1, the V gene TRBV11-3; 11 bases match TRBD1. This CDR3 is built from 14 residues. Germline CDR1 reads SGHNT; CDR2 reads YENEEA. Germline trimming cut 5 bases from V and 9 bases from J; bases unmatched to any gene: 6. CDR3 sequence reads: CASSPRTGGGEQFF. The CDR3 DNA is TGTGCCAGCAGCCCCCGGACAGGGGGCGGTGAGCAGTTCTTC. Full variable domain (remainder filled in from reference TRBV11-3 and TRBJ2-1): EAGVVQSPRYKIIEKKQPVAFWCNPISGHNTLYWYLQNLGQGPELLIRYENEEAVDDSQLPKDRFSAERLKGVDSTLKIQPAELGDSAVYLCASSPRTGGGEQFFGPGTRLTVL.

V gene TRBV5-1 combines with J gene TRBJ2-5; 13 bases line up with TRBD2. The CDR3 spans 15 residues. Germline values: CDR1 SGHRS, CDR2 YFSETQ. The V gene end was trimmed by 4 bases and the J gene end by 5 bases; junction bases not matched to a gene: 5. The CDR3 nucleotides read TGCGCCAGCAGCCTGTGGACTAGCGGGGGCGAGACCCAGTACTTC. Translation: CASSLWTSGGETQYF.

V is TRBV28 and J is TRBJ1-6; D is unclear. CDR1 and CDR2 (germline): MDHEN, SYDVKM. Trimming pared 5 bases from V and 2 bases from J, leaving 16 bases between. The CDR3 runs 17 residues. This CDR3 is CASSPPPPKAYNSPLHF. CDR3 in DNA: TGTGCCAGCAGTCCTCCCCCCCCGAAGGCCTATAATTCACCCCTCCACTTT.

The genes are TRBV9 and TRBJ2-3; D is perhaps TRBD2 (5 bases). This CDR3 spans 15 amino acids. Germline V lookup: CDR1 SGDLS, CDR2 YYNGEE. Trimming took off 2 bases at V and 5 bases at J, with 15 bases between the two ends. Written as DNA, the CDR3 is TGTGCCAGCAGCGTTCGCCCGGGTCGGGGAGATACGCAGTATTTT. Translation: CASSVRPGRGDTQYF.

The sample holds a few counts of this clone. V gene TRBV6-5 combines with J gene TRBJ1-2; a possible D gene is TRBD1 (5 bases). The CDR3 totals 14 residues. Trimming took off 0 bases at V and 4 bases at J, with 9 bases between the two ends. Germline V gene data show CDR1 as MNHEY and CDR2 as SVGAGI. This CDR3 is CASSYSARAYGYTF. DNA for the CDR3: TGTGCCAGCAGTTACTCTGCCAGGGCCTATGGCTACACCTTC.

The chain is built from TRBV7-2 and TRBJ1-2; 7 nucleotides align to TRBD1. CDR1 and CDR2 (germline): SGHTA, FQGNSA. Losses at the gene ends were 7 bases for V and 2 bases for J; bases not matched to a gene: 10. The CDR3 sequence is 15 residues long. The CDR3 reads CASTRPGQTNYGYTF. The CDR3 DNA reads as TGTGCCAGCACCCGACCGGGACAGACAAACTATGGCTACACCTTC.

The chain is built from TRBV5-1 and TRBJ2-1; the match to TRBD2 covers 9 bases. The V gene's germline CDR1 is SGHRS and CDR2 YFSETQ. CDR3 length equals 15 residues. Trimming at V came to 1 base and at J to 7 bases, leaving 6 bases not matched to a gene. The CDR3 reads CASSLRGGALNEQFF. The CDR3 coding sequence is TGCGCCAGCAGCTTGCGCGGGGGGGCCCTTAATGAGCAGTTCTTC.

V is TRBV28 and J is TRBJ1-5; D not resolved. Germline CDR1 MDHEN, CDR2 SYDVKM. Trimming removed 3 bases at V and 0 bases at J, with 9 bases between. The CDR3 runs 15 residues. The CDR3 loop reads CASSFGPTSNQPQHF. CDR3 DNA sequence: TGTGCCAGCAGTTTTGGGCCGACTAGCAATCAGCCCCAGCATTTT.

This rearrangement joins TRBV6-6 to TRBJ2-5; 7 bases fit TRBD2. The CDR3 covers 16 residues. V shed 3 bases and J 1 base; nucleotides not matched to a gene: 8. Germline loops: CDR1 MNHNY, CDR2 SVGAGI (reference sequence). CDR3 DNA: TGTGCCAGCAGTTATGGGCTAGCGGCGTTCCAAGAGACCCAGTACTTC. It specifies CASSYGLAAFQETQYF.

CDR3 in amino acids: CASSHSIIRSPSAPQHF. The CDR3 nucleotides read TGCGCCAGCAGCCATAGTATAATTAGGAGTCCCTCGGCGCCCCAGCATTTT. The chain is built from TRBV4-1 and TRBJ1-5; D is uncertain. V was trimmed by 3 bases and J by 9 bases, leaving 24 bases between them. The CDR3 has 17 amino acids. Germline V gene sequence: CDR1 MGHRA, CDR2 YSYEKL.

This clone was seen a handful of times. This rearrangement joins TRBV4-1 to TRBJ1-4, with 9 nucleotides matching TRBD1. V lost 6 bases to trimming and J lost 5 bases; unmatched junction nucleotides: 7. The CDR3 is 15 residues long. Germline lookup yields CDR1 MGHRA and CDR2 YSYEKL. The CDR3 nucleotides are TGCGCCAGCAGAGATCCGGGACAGGGAAATGAAAAACTGTTTTTT. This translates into CASRDPGQGNEKLFF.

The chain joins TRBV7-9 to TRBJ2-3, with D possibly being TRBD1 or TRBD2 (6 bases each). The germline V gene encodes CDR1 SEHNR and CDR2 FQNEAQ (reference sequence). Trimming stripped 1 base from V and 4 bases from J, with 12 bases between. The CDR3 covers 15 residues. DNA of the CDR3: TGTGCCAGCAGCTTAGGGTCAGGGGAGGCAGATACGCAGTATTTT. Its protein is CASSLGSGEADTQYF. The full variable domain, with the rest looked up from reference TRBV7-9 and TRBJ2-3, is DTGVSQNPRHKITKRGQNVTFRCDPISEHNRLYWYRQTLGQGPEFLTYFQNEAQLEKSRLLSDRFSAERPKGSFSTLEIQRTEQGDSAMYLCASSLGSGEADTQYFGPGTRLTVL.

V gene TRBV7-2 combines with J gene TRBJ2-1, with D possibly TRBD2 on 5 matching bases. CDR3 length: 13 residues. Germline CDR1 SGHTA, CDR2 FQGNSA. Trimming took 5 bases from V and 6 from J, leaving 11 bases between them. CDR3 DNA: TGTGCCAGCAGCACTTGGACTGGCAATGAGCAGTTCTTC. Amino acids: CASSTWTGNEQFF.

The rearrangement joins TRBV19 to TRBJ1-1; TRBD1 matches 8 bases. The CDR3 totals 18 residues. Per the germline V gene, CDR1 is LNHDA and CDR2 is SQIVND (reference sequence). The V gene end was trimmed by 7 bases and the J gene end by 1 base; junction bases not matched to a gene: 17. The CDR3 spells CASTTPRTGRNWNTEAFF. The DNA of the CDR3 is TGTGCCAGTACCACACCTCGGACAGGGCGAAATTGGAACACTGAAGCTTTCTTT.

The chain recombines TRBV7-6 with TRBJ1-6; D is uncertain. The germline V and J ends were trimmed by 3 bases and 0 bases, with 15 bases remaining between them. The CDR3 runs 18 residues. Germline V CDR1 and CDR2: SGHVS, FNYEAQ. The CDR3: CASSLTHFNSSYNSPLHF. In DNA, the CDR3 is TGTGCCAGCAGCTTGACTCACTTCAATAGCTCCTATAATTCACCCCTCCACTTT.